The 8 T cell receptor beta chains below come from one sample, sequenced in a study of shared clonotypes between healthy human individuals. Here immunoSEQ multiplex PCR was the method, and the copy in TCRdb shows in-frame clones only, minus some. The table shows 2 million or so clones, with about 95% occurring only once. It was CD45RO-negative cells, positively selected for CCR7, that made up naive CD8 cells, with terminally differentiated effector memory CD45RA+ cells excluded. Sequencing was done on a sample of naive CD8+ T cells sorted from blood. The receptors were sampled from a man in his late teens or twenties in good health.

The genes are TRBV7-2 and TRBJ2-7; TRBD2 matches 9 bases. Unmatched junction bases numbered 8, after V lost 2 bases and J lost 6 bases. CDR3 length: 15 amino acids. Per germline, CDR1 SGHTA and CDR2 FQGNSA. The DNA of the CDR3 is TGTGCCAGCAGCTTAATGTATAGCGGGAGTGGCGAGCAGTACTTC. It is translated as CASSLMYSGSGEQYF.

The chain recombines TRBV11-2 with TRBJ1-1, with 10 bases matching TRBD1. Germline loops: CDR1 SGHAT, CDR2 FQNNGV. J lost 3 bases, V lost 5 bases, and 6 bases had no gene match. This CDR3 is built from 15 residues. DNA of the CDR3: TGTGCCAGCAGCCCCCTGACAGGGGGCTACACTGAAGCTTTCTTT. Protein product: CASSPLTGGYTEAFF.

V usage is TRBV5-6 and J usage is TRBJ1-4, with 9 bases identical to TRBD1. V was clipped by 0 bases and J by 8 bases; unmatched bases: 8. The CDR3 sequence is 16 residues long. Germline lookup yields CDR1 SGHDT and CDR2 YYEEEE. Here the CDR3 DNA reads TGTGCCAGCAGCTTGGACCCGGGACAGGGATCCGAAAAACTGTTTTTT. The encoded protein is CASSLDPGQGSEKLFF. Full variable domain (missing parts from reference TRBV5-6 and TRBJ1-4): DAGVTQSPTHLIKTRGQQVTLRCSPKSGHDTVSWYQQALGQGPQFIFQYYEEEERQRGNFPDRFSGHQFPNYSSELNVNALLLGDSALYLCASSLDPGQGSEKLFFGSGTQLSVL.

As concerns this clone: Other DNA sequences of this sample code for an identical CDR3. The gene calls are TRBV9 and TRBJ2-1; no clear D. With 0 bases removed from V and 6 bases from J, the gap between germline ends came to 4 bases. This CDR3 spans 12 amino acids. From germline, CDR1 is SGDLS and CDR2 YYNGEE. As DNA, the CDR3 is TGTGCCAGCAGCGTAGGTCCCAATGAGCAGTTCTTC. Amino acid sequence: CASSVGPNEQFF.

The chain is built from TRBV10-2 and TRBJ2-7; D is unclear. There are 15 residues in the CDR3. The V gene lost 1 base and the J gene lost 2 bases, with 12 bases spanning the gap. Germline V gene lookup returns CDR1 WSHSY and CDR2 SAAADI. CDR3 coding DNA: TGCGCCAGCAGTGAGTTAAAGGGTTTCGCCTACGAGCAGTACTTC. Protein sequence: CASSELKGFAYEQYF.

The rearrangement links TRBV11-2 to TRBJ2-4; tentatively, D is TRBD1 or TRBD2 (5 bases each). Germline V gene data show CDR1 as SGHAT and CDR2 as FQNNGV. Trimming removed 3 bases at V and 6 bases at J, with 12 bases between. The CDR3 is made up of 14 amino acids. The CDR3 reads CASSLGSGANIQYF. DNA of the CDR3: TGTGCCAGCAGCTTGGGATCCGGGGCAAACATTCAGTACTTC. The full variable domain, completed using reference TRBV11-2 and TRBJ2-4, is EAGVAQSPRYKIIEKRQSVAFWCNPISGHATLYWYQQILGQGPKLLIQFQNNGVVDDSQLPKDRFSAERLKGVDSTLKIQPAKLEDSAVYLCASSLGSGANIQYFGAGTRLSVL.

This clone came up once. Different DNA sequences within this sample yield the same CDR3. CDR3 sequence (DNA): TGTGCCAGTAGTGCCGGGACAGGGGGGAATCAGCCCCAGCATTTT. This gives the protein CASSAGTGGNQPQHF. The gene calls are TRBV19 and TRBJ1-5; TRBD1 agrees at 11 bases. The CDR3 totals 15 residues. Germline V gene lookup returns CDR1 LNHDA and CDR2 SQIVND (reference sequence). Trimming cost V 5 bases and J 4 bases; bases outside gene matches: 4.

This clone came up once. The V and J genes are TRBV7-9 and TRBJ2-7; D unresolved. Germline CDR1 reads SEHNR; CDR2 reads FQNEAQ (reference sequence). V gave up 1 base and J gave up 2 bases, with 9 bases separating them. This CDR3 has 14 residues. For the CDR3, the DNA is TGTGCCAGCAGCTTAGTAACGGCCCCCTACGAGCAGTACTTC. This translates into CASSLVTAPYEQYF. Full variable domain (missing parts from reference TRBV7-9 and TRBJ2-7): DTGVSQNPRHKITKRGQNVTFRCDPISEHNRLYWYRQTLGQGPEFLTYFQNEAQLEKSRLLSDRFSAERPKGSFSTLEIQRTEQGDSAMYLCASSLVTAPYEQYFGPGTRLTVT.